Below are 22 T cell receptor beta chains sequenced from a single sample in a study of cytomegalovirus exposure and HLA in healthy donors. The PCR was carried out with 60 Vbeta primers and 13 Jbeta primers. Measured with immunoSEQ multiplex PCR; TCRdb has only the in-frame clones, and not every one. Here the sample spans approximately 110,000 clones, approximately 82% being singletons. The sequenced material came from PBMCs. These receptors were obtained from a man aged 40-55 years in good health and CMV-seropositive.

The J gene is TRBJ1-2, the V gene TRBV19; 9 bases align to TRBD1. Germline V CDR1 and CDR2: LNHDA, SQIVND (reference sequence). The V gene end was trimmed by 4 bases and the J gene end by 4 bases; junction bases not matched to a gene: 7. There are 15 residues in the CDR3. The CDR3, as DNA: TGTGCCAGTAGTAGCGGGACAGGGAGGATCTATGGCTACACCTTC. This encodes CASSSGTGRIYGYTF.

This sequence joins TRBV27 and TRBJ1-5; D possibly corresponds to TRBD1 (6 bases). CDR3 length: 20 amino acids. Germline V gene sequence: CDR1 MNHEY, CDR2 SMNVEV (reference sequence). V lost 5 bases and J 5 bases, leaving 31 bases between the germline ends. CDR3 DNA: TGTGCCAGCAGTCCCCCTGCCCAATTATGGCGGCAGGGGCCGGATCAGCCCCAGCATTTT. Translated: CASSPPAQLWRQGPDQPQHF.

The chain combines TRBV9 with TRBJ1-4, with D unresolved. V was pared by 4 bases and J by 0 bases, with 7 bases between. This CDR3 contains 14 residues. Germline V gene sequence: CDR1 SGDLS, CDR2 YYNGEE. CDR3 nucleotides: TGTGCCAGCAGCCAGTATGCAACTAATGAAAAACTGTTTTTT. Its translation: CASSQYATNEKLFF. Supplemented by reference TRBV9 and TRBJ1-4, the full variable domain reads DSGVTQTPKHLITATGQRVTLRCSPRSGDLSVYWYQQSLDQGLQFLIQYYNGEERAKGNILERFSAQQFPDLHSELNLSSLELGDSALYFCASSQYATNEKLFFGSGTQLSVL.

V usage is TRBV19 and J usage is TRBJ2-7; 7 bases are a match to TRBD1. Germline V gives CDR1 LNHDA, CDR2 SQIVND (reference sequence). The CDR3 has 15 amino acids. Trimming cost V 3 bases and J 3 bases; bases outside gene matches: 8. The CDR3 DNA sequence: TGTGCCAGTAGTATTAGTTACAGGGGAATCTACGAGCAGTACTTC. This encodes CASSISYRGIYEQYF.

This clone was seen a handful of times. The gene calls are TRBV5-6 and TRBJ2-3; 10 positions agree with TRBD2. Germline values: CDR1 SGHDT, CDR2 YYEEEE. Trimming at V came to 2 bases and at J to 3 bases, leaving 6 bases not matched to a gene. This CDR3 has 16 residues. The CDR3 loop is CASSFRAGGQTDTQYF. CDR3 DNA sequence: TGTGCCAGCAGCTTCAGAGCGGGGGGGCAGACAGATACGCAGTATTTT.

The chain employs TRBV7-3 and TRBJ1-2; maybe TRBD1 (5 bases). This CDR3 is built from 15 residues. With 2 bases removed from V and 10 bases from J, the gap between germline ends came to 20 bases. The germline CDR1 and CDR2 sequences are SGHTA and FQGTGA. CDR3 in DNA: TGTGCCAGCAGCTTAGCCGGGACGGCCGGGACTGACTACACCTTC. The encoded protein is CASSLAGTAGTDYTF.

The CDR3 nucleotides are TGTGCCAGCAGCTTCCGCAGGGGTAAGGGCCACAATGAGCAGTTCTTC. Protein sequence: CASSFRRGKGHNEQFF. V and J are TRBV7-3 and TRBJ2-1; a weak D match, TRBD1 (6 bases). The germline V and J ends were trimmed by 3 bases and 5 bases, with 17 bases remaining between them. There are 16 residues in the CDR3. Per germline, CDR1 SGHTA and CDR2 FQGTGA. The variable domain in full, with the rest retrieved from reference TRBV7-3 and TRBJ2-1, is GAGVSQTPSNKVTEKGKYVELRCDPISGHTALYWYRQSLGQGPEFLIYFQGTGAADDSGLPNDRFFAVRPEGSVSTLKIQRTERGDSAVYLCASSFRRGKGHNEQFFGPGTRLTVL.

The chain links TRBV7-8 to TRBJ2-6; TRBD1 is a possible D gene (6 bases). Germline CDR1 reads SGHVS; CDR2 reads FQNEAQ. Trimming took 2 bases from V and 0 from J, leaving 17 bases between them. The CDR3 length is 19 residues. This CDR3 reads CASSLIRDKGNSGANVLTF. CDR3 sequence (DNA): TGTGCCAGCAGCTTAATCCGGGACAAAGGGAACTCTGGGGCCAACGTCCTGACTTTC.

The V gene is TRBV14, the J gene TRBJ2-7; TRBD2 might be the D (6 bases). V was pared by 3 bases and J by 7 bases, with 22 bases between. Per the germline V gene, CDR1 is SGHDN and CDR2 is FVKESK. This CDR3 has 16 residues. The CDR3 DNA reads TGTGCCAGCAGCCACCTAATACCGGGAGACCTAAATGAGCAGTACTTC. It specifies CASSHLIPGDLNEQYF.

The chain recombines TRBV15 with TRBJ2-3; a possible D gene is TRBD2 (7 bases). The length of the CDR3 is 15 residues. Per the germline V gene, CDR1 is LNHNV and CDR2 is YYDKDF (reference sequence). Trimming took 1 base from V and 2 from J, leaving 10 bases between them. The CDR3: CATSRGGGSTDTQYF. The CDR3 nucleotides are TGTGCCACCAGCAGAGGGGGGGGCTCCACAGATACGCAGTATTTT.

The chain's CDR3 is CASSQASGGAYNEQFF. DNA for the CDR3: TGCGCCAGCAGCCAGGCTAGCGGGGGGGCCTACAATGAGCAGTTCTTC. The J gene is TRBJ2-1, the V gene TRBV4-1; 12 positions agree with TRBD2. This CDR3 has 16 amino acids. Germline loops: CDR1 MGHRA, CDR2 YSYEKL. J lost 2 bases, V lost 3 bases, and 2 bases had no gene match.

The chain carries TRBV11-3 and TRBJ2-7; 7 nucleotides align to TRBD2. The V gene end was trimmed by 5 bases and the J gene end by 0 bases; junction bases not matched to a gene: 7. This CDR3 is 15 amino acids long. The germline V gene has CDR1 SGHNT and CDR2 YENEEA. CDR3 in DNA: TGTGCCAGCAGCCCCAGGTCGGGGGGCTCCTACGAGCAGTACTTC. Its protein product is CASSPRSGGSYEQYF.

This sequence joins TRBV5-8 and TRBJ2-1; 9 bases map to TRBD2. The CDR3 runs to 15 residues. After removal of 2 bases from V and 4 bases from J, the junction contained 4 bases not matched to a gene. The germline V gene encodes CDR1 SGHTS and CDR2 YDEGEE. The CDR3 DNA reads TGTGCCAGCAGCTTAACTAGCGGGCCATACAATGAGCAGTTCTTC. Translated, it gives CASSLTSGPYNEQFF.

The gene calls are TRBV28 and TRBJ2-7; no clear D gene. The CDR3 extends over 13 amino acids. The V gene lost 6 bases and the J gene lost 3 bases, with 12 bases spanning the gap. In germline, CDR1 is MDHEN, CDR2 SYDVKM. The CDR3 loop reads CASSLPPGYEQYF. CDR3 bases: TGTGCCAGCAGCCTTCCGCCGGGCTACGAGCAGTACTTC.

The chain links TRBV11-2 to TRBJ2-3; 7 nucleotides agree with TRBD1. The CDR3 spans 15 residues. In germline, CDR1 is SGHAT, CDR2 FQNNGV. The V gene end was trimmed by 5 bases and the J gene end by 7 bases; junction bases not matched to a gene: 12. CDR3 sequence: CASSQPGQFSNTQYF. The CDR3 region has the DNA TGTGCCAGCAGCCAGCCGGGACAGTTCTCCAATACGCAGTATTTT.

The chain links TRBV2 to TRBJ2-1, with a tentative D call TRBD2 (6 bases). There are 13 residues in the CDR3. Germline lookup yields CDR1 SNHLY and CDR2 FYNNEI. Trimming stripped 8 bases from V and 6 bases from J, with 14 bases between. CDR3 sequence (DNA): TGTGCCAGCGAATTGGGGGAGGTCAATGAGCAGTTCTTC. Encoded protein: CASELGEVNEQFF.

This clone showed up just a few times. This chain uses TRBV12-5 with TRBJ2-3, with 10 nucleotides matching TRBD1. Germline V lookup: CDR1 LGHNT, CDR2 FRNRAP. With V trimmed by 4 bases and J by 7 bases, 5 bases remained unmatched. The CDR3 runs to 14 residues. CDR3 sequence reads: CASGSGTGVNTQYF. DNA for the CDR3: TGTGCTAGTGGTTCCGGGACAGGGGTAAATACGCAGTATTTT.

This chain's CDR3 is CASRGQNTGELFF. CDR3 nucleotide sequence: TGTGCCAGCAGGGGGCAGAACACCGGGGAGCTGTTTTTT. The chain uses TRBV28 and TRBJ2-2, with D perhaps matching TRBD1 (5 bases). The V and J ends lost 6 bases and 1 base respectively, with 6 bases between them. From germline, CDR1 is MDHEN and CDR2 SYDVKM. This CDR3 region has 13 residues. Full variable domain (missing parts from reference TRBV28 and TRBJ2-2): DVKVTQSSRYLVKRTGEKVFLECVQDMDHENMFWYRQDPGLGLRLIYFSYDVKMKEKGDIPEGYSVSREKKERFSLILESASTNQTSMYLCASRGQNTGELFFGEGSRLTVL.

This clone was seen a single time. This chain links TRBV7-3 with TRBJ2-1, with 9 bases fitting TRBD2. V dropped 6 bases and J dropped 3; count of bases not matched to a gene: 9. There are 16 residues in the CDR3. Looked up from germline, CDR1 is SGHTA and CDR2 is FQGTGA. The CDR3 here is CASSRAGGRLYNEQFF. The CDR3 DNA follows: TGTGCCAGCAGTCGCGCGGGGGGGAGACTCTACAATGAGCAGTTCTTC.

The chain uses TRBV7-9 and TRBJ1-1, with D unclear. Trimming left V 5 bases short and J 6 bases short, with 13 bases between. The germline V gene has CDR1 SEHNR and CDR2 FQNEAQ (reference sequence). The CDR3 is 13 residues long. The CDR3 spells CASSTRGIPEAFF. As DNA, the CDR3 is TGTGCCAGCAGCACACGCGGTATCCCTGAAGCTTTCTTT.

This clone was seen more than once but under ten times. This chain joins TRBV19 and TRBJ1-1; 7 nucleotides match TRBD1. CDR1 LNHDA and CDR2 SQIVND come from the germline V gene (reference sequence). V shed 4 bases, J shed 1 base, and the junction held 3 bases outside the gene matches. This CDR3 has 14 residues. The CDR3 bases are TGTGCCAGTAGTAAACGGGACAGGAACACTGAAGCTTTCTTT. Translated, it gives CASSKRDRNTEAFF.

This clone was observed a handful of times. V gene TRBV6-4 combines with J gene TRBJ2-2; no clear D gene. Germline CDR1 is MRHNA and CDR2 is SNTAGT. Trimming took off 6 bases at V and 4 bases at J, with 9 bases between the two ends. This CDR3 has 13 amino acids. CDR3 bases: TGTGCCAGCAGAGCCCCAATCACCGGGGAGCTGTTTTTT. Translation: CASRAPITGELFF.